These 9 T cell receptor beta chains share one sample of origin, sequenced in a study of cytomegalovirus exposure and HLA in healthy donors. PCR amplification relied on 60 Vbeta primers (plus 13 Jbeta primers). Profiling relied on immunoSEQ multiplex PCR, and the TCRdb table lists in-frame clones only, not all of them. The table lists 100,000 to 150,000 clones, roughly 66% of them singletons. The specimen sequenced was PBMCs. The receptors stem from a man in his 60s in good health and CMV-seropositive.

The chain has TRBV7-6 and TRBJ2-2; D is possibly TRBD2 (6 bases). The germline V and J ends were trimmed by 6 bases and 1 base, with 12 bases remaining between them. The CDR3 length is 15 residues. From germline, CDR1 is SGHVS and CDR2 FNYEAQ. The DNA of the CDR3 is TGTGCCAGCAGGGGGGGTTTATTGAACACCGGGGAGCTGTTTTTT. Its protein is CASRGGLLNTGELFF.

V is TRBV28 and J is TRBJ1-1; D unresolved. The CDR3 length is 15 residues. The germline V gene has CDR1 MDHEN and CDR2 SYDVKM. Deletions cut 6 bases from V and 1 base from J, with 15 bases between. CDR3 loop: CASSLWTPTNTEAFF. The CDR3 DNA reads as TGTGCCAGCAGCCTGTGGACTCCAACGAACACTGAAGCTTTCTTT.

The chain combines TRBV19 with TRBJ2-7, with TRBD1 matching 10 bases. Germline-derived CDR1 and CDR2 are LNHDA and SQIVND (reference sequence). V lost 1 base and J lost 2; bases outside the gene matches: 5. The CDR3 contains 16 residues. The CDR3 is CASSIASGTGAYEQYF. CDR3 nucleotides: TGTGCCAGTAGTATAGCCTCCGGGACAGGGGCCTACGAGCAGTACTTC. Full variable domain (outside the CDR3, taken from reference TRBV19 and TRBJ2-7): DGGITQSPKYLFRKEGQNVTLSCEQNLNHDAMYWYRQDPGQGLRLIYYSQIVNDFQKGDIAEGYSVSREKKESFPLTVTSAQKNPTAFYLCASSIASGTGAYEQYFGPGTRLTVT.

In the case of this clone: Other DNA sequences within the sample encode an identical CDR3. The chain joins TRBV20-1 to TRBJ2-7, with D uncertain. V was cut by 3 bases and J by 4 bases, with 7 bases left in between. CDR1 is DFQATT and CDR2 is SNEGSKA in the germline V gene (reference sequence). This CDR3 has 11 residues. This CDR3 is CSARTSYEQYF. CDR3 DNA: TGCAGTGCTAGGACTTCTTACGAGCAGTACTTC.

The chain couples TRBV28 to TRBJ1-4; TRBD1 matches 7 bases. CDR3 size: 12 residues. V shed 6 bases and J 7 bases; nucleotides not matched to a gene: 2. In germline, CDR1 is MDHEN, CDR2 SYDVKM. CDR3 nucleotide sequence: TGTGCCAGCAGGAGGGGGCCTGAAAAACTGTTTTTT. As protein: CASRRGPEKLFF.

The V and J genes are TRBV7-2 and TRBJ2-2; D possibly corresponds to TRBD2 (6 bases). The CDR3 spans 18 residues. The V end was cut by 4 bases, the J end by 5 bases, with 23 bases between. Germline CDR1 and CDR2: SGHTA and FQGNSA. CDR3 amino acids: CASSSISLTRRLTGELFF. DNA for the CDR3: TGTGCCAGCAGCTCAATCTCCTTGACTAGGCGGCTAACCGGGGAGCTGTTTTTT.

This rearrangement joins TRBV19 to TRBJ2-3, with TRBD2 matching over 11 bases. This CDR3 spans 17 amino acids. The germline V gene encodes CDR1 LNHDA and CDR2 SQIVND (reference sequence). With V trimmed by 4 bases and J by 4 bases, 10 bases remained unmatched. The CDR3 sequence: CASSRKKLAGEADTQYF. DNA for the CDR3: TGTGCCAGTAGTAGAAAAAAACTAGCGGGGGAAGCAGATACGCAGTATTTT.

The V gene is TRBV18, the J gene TRBJ1-5; D not certain. Germline CDR1 reads KGHSH; CDR2 reads LQKENI. The CDR3 is 14 amino acids. Deletions cut 2 bases from V and 5 bases from J, with 10 bases between. CDR3: CASSPSKEYQPQHF. The DNA of the CDR3 is TGTGCCAGCTCACCAAGTAAGGAGTATCAGCCCCAGCATTTT.

This chain joins TRBV28 and TRBJ1-5, with no clear D. Trimming removed 4 bases from V and 6 bases from J, with 13 bases in between. The CDR3 contains 14 residues. In germline, CDR1 is MDHEN, CDR2 SYDVKM. As DNA, the CDR3 is TGTGCCAGCAGTTGGGAGGCGCGAGGTCAGCCCCAGCATTTT. The encoded protein is CASSWEARGQPQHF.